This T cell receptor (beta chain) was recorded in a study of shared clonotypes between healthy human individuals. The CDR3 length is 15 residues. In germline, CDR1 is MDHEN, CDR2 SYDVKM. The ends lost 6 bases at V and 2 bases at J; junction bases unmatched: 6. Libraries were prepared by immunoSEQ multiplex PCR; TCRdb keeps only in-frame clonotypes and omits some of them. The sample holds about 500,000 clones; roughly three quarters are singletons and the top ten take around 12%. Sequenced input: PBMCs. This TCR came from a woman aged 40 to 55 in good health. Some clones in this sample may be carry-over from other donors' samples. V and J are TRBV28 and TRBJ1-2; 10 bases map to TRBD1. CDR3 region: CASSQTGGENYGYTF. DNA of the CDR3: TGTGCCAGCAGCCAGACAGGGGGCGAGAACTATGGCTACACCTTC.